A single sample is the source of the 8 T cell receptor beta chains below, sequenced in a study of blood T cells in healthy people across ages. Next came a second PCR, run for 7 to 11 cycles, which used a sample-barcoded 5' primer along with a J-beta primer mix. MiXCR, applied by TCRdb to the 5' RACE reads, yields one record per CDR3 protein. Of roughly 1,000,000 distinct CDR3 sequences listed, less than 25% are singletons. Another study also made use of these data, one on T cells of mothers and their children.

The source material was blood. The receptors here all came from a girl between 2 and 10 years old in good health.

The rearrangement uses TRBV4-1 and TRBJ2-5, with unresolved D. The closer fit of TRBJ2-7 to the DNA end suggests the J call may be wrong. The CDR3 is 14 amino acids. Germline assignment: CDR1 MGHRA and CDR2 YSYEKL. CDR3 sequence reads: CASSQGTTAYEQYF. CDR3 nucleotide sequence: TGCGCCAGCAGCCAAGGAACCACAGCCTACGAGCAGTACTTC.

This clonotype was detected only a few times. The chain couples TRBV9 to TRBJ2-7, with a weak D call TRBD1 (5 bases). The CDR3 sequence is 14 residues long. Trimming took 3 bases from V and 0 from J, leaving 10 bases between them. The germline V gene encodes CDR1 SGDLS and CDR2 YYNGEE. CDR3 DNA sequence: TGTGCCAGCAGCGACGACAGTCTCTCCTACGAGCAGTACTTC. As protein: CASSDDSLSYEQYF. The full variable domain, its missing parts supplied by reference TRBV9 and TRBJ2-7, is DSGVTQTPKHLITATGQRVTLRCSPRSGDLSVYWYQQSLDQGLQFLIQYYNGEERAKGNILERFSAQQFPDLHSELNLSSLELGDSALYFCASSDDSLSYEQYFGPGTRLTVT.

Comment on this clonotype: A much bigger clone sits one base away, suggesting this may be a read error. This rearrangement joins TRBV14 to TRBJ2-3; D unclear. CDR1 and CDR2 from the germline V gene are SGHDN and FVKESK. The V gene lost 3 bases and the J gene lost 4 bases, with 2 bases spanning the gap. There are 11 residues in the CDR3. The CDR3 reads CASSHADTQYF. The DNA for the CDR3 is TGTGCCAGCAGCCACGCAGATACGCAGTATTTT.

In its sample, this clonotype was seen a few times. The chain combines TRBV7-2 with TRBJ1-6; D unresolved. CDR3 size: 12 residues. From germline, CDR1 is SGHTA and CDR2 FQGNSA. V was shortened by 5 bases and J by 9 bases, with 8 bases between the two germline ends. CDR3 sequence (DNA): TGTGCCAGCAGCCCGGACTTTTCACCCCTCCACTTT. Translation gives CASSPDFSPLHF.

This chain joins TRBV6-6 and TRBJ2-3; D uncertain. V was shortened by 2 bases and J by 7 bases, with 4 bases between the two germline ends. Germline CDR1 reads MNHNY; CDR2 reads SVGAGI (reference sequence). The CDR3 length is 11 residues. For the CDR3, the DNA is TGTGCCAGCAGTTACGAGAATACGCAGTATTTT. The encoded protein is CASSYENTQYF.

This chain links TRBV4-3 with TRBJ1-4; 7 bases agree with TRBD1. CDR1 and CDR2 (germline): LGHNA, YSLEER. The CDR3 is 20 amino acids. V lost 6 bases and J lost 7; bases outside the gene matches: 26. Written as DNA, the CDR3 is TGCGCCAGCAGTGTGAGCAGCCCCCCAGGGGGTGCTCCCCCTCCTGAAAAACTGTTTTTT. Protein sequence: CASSVSSPPGGAPPPEKLFF.

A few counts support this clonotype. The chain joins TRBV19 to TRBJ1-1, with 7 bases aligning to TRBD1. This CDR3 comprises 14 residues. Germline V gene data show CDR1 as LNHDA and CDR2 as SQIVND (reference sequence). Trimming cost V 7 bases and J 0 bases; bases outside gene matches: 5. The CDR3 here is CASNPGGLNTEAFF. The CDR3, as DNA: TGTGCCAGTAACCCAGGGGGATTGAACACTGAAGCTTTCTTT.

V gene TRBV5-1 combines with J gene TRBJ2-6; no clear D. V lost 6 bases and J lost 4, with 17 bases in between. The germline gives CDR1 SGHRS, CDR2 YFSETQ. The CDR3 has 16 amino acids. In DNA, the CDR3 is TGCGCCAGCAAATCGGATTCGTCCCAAGGGGCCAACGTCCTGACTTTC. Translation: CASKSDSSQGANVLTF. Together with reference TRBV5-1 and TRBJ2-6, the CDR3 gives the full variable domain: KAGVTQTPRYLIKTRGQQVTLSCSPISGHRSVSWYQQTPGQGLQFLFEYFSETQRNKGNFPGRFSGRQFSNSRSEMNVSTLELGDSALYLCASKSDSSQGANVLTFGAGSRLTVL.